The rows below give T cell receptor beta chains drawn from one sample of a study of blood T cells in healthy people across ages. Each CDR3 protein gets one entry after TCRdb re-called the 5' RACE reads with MiXCR. The top ten clones hold approximately 18% of a sample with 550,000 to 700,000 distinct CDR3 sequences, 27% of them seen once. The sequencing input was blood. Receptor source: a woman aged 65 to 85 in good health. CDR3s leave out the opening cysteine and the closing phenylalanine or tryptophan.

CDR3: ASRDMSSYEQY; J: -; V: TRBV6-6
CDR3: ASSRAVTRLFETQY; J: TRBJ2-5; V: TRBV5-1
CDR3: ASSYIQGGEKLF; J: TRBJ1-4; V: TRBV5-1
CDR3: ASGTRGPHTEAF; J: TRBJ1-1; V: TRBV12-5
CDR3: SVRRETQDTQY; J: TRBJ2-3; V: TRBV29-1
CDR3: AWSGTLNTEAF; J: TRBJ1-1; V: TRBV30
CDR3: ASSLSQRHQPQH; J: TRBJ1-5; V: TRBV5-6
CDR3: ASSQGGRSPGELF; J: TRBJ2-2; V: TRBV4-3
CDR3: AILASGGNEQF; J: TRBJ2-1; V: TRBV10-3
CDR3: ASSTTSRQVYEQY; J: TRBJ2-7; V: TRBV6-2/TRBV6-3
CDR3: ASSLRQGALTEAF; J: TRBJ1-1; V: TRBV7-2
CDR3: AWSVRVSYEQY; J: TRBJ2-7; V: TRBV30
CDR3: ASRPGGAVVKETQY; J: TRBJ2-5; V: TRBV12-3/TRBV12-4
CDR3: SAPKAQGPYGYT; J: TRBJ1-2; V: TRBV20-1
CDR3: SARARRSYNEQF; J: TRBJ2-1; V: TRBV20-1
CDR3: SVTVGVEAGNTIY; J: TRBJ1-3; V: TRBV29-1
CDR3: ASSVGVRNSPLH; J: TRBJ1-6; V: TRBV2
CDR3: ATSDGSGPYGYT; J: TRBJ1-2; V: TRBV24-1
CDR3: ASSPGTSPYNEQF; J: -; V: TRBV6-2/TRBV6-3
CDR3: ASSMPGTRKNEQF; J: TRBJ2-1; V: TRBV7-9
CDR3: ASSTLQGSTNEKLF; J: TRBJ1-4; V: TRBV5-1
CDR3: ASSSFQGAYEQY; J: TRBJ2-7; V: TRBV28
CDR3: ASSESEGPVTEAF; J: TRBJ1-1; V: TRBV25-1
CDR3: ANSLSNGGANEQY; J: TRBJ2-7; V: TRBV7-9
CDR3: ASSLLAATYNEQY; J: -; V: TRBV5-1
CDR3: ASSRQGGETQY; J: TRBJ2-5; V: TRBV7-2
CDR3: SVEGAESSYNEQF; J: TRBJ2-1; V: TRBV29-1
CDR3: ASSLDSPAETQY; J: TRBJ2-5; V: TRBV11-2
CDR3: ASSRGAGPYGYT; J: TRBJ1-2; V: TRBV7-2
CDR3: ASSTVVSSPRREKLF; J: TRBJ1-4; V: TRBV12-3/TRBV12-4
CDR3: ASSLDGVSGANVLT; J: TRBJ2-6; V: TRBV5-4
CDR3: ASSQAWDREQY; J: TRBJ2-3; V: TRBV14
CDR3: ASSAENYGYT; J: TRBJ1-2; V: TRBV9
CDR3: SASSGGGYEQY; J: -; V: TRBV20-1
CDR3: SARRSGTGVNYGYT; J: TRBJ1-2; V: TRBV20-1
CDR3: ASSLFGGRGPYYEQY; J: TRBJ2-7; V: TRBV7-9
CDR3: SAPRGLAGNPYEQY; J: TRBJ2-7; V: TRBV20-1
CDR3: ASSFHRLRGLGGYT; J: TRBJ1-2; V: TRBV6-5
CDR3: SASNRPYEQY; J: TRBJ2-7; V: TRBV20-1
CDR3: ASSLDPDRLTEAF; J: TRBJ1-1; V: TRBV7-2
CDR3: ASSYTTTTRSNTEAF; J: TRBJ1-1; V: TRBV5-6
CDR3: ASSFSGQVATLTDTQY; J: TRBJ2-3; V: TRBV5-1
CDR3: ASSHGGTQPSDTQY; J: TRBJ2-3; V: TRBV4-2
CDR3: ASKKTGNQPQH; J: TRBJ1-5; V: TRBV6-5
CDR3: ASSEEQIYEQY; J: TRBJ2-7; V: TRBV25-1
CDR3: ASSLSSGITDTQY; J: TRBJ2-3; V: TRBV7-2
CDR3: ASSHRTGTNYGYT; J: TRBJ1-2; V: TRBV7-2
CDR3: ASSGQGGIGELF; J: TRBJ2-2; V: TRBV7-9
CDR3: ASSQQGSDTQY; J: TRBJ2-3; V: TRBV11-2
CDR3: ASSIMTGGNYGYT; J: TRBJ1-2; V: TRBV19
CDR3: SATTPYGYT; J: TRBJ1-2; V: TRBV20-1
CDR3: SALDHGNTGELF; J: TRBJ2-2; V: TRBV20-1
CDR3: ASSDQGVNSPLH; J: TRBJ1-6; V: TRBV25-1